The rows below give T cell receptor beta chains drawn from one sample of a study of blood T cells in healthy people across ages. TCRdb redid the calling of the 5' RACE reads with MiXCR, one entry per CDR3 protein. The sample consists of about 1.6 million distinct CDR3 sequences, 30% to 35% of them appearing once. Specimen: blood. These receptors were collected from a woman under 40 in good health. The CDR3 runs from the conserved cysteine through the conserved F or W. The order of the fields is J gene, V gene, clone size, D gene, CDR3 protein, CDR3 DNA. A D gene is named only where the DNA matches it firmly. Only some rows state a clone size, as once, few, many or a class for expanded clones.

TRBJ2-7 | TRBV10-3 | many | TRBD2 | CAISDGPSGSSYEQYF | TGTGCCATCTCAGACGGGCCTAGCGGGAGCTCCTACGAGCAGTACTTC
TRBJ2-3 | TRBV7-2 | - | TRBD1 | CASSFPISTGVFTDTQYF | TGTGCCAGCAGCTTTCCAATTTCGACAGGGGTATTCACAGATACGCAGTATTTT
TRBJ1-2 | TRBV5-1 | - | - | CASSLAGRVDYGYTF | TGCGCCAGCAGCTTGGCCGGCCGGGTCGACTATGGCTACACCTTC
TRBJ2-3 | TRBV4-1 | few | TRBD2 | CASSHNGLAEGTDTQYF | TGCGCCAGCAGCCATAACGGACTAGCGGAGGGCACAGATACGCAGTATTTT
TRBJ2-3 | TRBV20-1 | - | TRBD2 | CSTSSGSRYTQYF | TGCAGTACATCTAGCGGGAGTCGATATACGCAGTATTTT
TRBJ1-5 | TRBV10-3 | - | TRBD1 | CATGTGSQPQHF | TGTGCCACCGGGACAGGGTCTCAGCCCCAGCATTTT
TRBJ2-6 | TRBV28 | few | - | CASSTQRSGANVLTF | TGTGCCAGTTCTACCCAGAGATCTGGGGCCAACGTCCTGACTTTC
TRBJ2-1 | TRBV2 | - | - | CASGLALSGSSYNEQFF | TGTGCCAGCGGCCTCGCCCTAAGCGGGTCCTCCTACAATGAGCAGTTCTTC
TRBJ2-6 | TRBV28 | - | - | CTSWPTSGANVLTF | TGTACCAGCTGGCCTACGTCTGGGGCCAACGTCCTGACTTTC
TRBJ1-4 | TRBV3-1 | - | - | CASSQEMATNEKLFF | TGTGCCAGCAGCCAAGAGATGGCAACTAATGAAAAACTGTTTTTT
TRBJ2-7 | TRBV20-1 | - | TRBD2 | CSARAGLSSYEQYF | TGCAGTGCGAGAGCGGGATTGTCGTCCTACGAGCAGTACTTC
TRBJ2-5 | TRBV29-1 | many | - | CSAQGKETQYF | TGCAGCGCGCAAGGAAAAGAGACCCAGTACTTC
TRBJ2-3 | TRBV5-1 | - | - | CASSLNHPLRTDTQYF | TGCGCCAGCAGCTTAAACCATCCGCTGCGGACAGATACGCAGTATTTT
TRBJ2-1 | TRBV5-1 | - | - | CARPTGPGVGEQFF | TGCGCCAGGCCGACAGGGCCGGGAGTTGGTGAGCAGTTCTTC
TRBJ2-3 | TRBV12-5 | few | TRBD1 | CASGAGTANTDTQYF | TGTGCTAGTGGTGCCGGGACAGCAAACACAGATACGCAGTATTTT
TRBJ2-1 | TRBV3-1 | few | - | CASSPLGEGGPFDEQFF | TGTGCCAGCAGCCCATTAGGAGAAGGCGGGCCCTTCGATGAGCAGTTCTTC
TRBJ1-2 | TRBV27 | - | TRBD1 | CASSLGQGHVGYTF | TGTGCCAGCAGTCTGGGACAGGGGCATGTGGGCTACACCTTC
TRBJ2-1 | TRBV7-2 | - | - | CASSLANRRANEQFF | TGTGCCAGCAGCTTAGCAAACAGAAGGGCGAATGAGCAGTTCTTC
TRBJ2-3 | TRBV5-1 | - | - | CASNLETDTQYF | TGCGCCAGCAACTTGGAAACAGATACGCAGTATTTT
TRBJ2-7 | TRBV28 | - | - | CASSGVGDSYEQYF | TGTGCCAGCAGTGGGGTAGGGGACTCCTACGAGCAGTACTTC
TRBJ2-1 | TRBV5-1 | - | TRBD2 | CASSWIRTSGDEQFF | TGCGCCAGCAGCTGGATTAGGACTAGCGGCGATGAGCAGTTCTTC
TRBJ2-1 | TRBV7-3 | - | TRBD2 | CASSRGRLAANEQFF | TGTGCCAGCAGCCGGGGTAGACTAGCGGCTAATGAGCAGTTCTTC
TRBJ1-1 | TRBV29-1 | - | TRBD1 | CSVGTGVSNTEAFF | TGCAGCGTTGGGACAGGGGTCTCGAACACTGAAGCTTTCTTT
TRBJ2-1 | TRBV20-1 | - | - | CSARDRAFSSYNEQFF | TGCAGTGCTAGAGATCGGGCGTTCAGCTCCTACAATGAGCAGTTCTTC
TRBJ1-2 | TRBV29-1 | - | - | CSVRGQLTHGYTF | TGCAGCGTGAGGGGACAACTAACTCATGGCTACACCTTC
TRBJ1-1 | TRBV7-9 | few | TRBD1 | CASSEGQNMNTEAFF | TGTGCCAGCAGCGAGGGACAGAACATGAACACTGAAGCTTTCTTT
TRBJ2-7 | TRBV28 | - | - | CASSPSWAHEQYF | TGTGCCAGCAGTCCTTCTTGGGCCCACGAGCAGTACTTC
TRBJ2-3 | TRBV9 | once | - | CAGSGVGATDTQYF | TGTGCCGGCTCAGGAGTGGGAGCTACAGATACGCAGTATTTT
TRBJ2-7 | TRBV7-9 | many | TRBD2 | CASSLLGGLASGRSHEQYF | TGTGCCAGCAGCTTATTGGGGGGACTAGCGAGCGGAAGGTCCCACGAGCAGTACTTC
TRBJ2-7 | TRBV6-2/TRBV6-3 | - | - | CASGYPGLGSNEQYF | TGTGCCAGCGGTTACCCCGGGTTGGGTTCTAACGAGCAGTACTTC
TRBJ2-5 | TRBV20-1 | - | - | CSARLGPQETQYF | TGCAGTGCTAGGTTGGGACCTCAAGAGACCCAGTACTTC
TRBJ2-4 | TRBV4-1 | few | - | CASSQVSLGPANIQYF | TGCGCCAGCAGCCAAGTTTCTTTGGGTCCGGCGAACATTCAGTACTTC
TRBJ2-1 | TRBV12-3/TRBV12-4 | few | TRBD1 | CASSPGQGILHEQFF | TGTGCCAGCAGCCCGGGACAGGGGATATTGCATGAGCAGTTCTTC
TRBJ1-2 | TRBV14 | - | - | CASSLVGPTEMVVSNGYTF | TGTGCCAGCAGCCTAGTCGGACCAACTGAGATGGTTGTTAGTAATGGCTACACCTTC
TRBJ2-3 | TRBV4-1 | many | TRBD2 | CASSQARETDTQYF | TGCGCCAGCAGCCAAGCGCGGGAGACAGATACGCAGTATTTT
TRBJ1-5 | TRBV4-1 | - | TRBD1 | CASWGGTGGQPQHF | TGCGCCAGCTGGGGGGGGACAGGGGGACAGCCCCAGCATTTT
TRBJ2-1 | TRBV10-3 | many | - | CAISESKVDNEQFF | TGTGCCATCAGTGAGTCCAAAGTAGACAATGAGCAGTTCTTC
TRBJ2-7 | TRBV9 | few | TRBD2 | CASSVTSGHEQYF | TGTGCCAGCAGCGTGACTAGCGGGCACGAGCAGTACTTC
TRBJ2-1 | TRBV18 | - | TRBD2 | CASSPKREGGPSYNEQFF | TGTGCCAGCTCACCGAAAAGGGAGGGAGGGCCATCCTACAATGAGCAGTTCTTC
TRBJ2-7 | TRBV7-4 | few | - | CASSPTNRAYEQYF | TGTGCCAGCAGCCCGACTAATCGAGCCTACGAGCAGTACTTC
TRBJ2-3 | TRBV2 | - | - | CASISAAATNTDTQYF | TGTGCCAGCATATCGGCGGCAGCCACTAACACAGATACGCAGTATTTT
TRBJ1-5 | TRBV19 | - | - | CASSNAIGGQPQHF | TGTGCCAGTAGTAATGCAATAGGAGGGCAGCCCCAGCATTTT
TRBJ1-2 | TRBV29-1 | - | - | CNVEGGVNYGYTF | TGCAACGTTGAAGGGGGGGTTAACTATGGCTACACCTTC
TRBJ2-5 | TRBV3-1 | - | TRBD1 | CASSPWDRGIETQYF | TGTGCCAGCAGCCCCTGGGACAGGGGTATTGAGACCCAGTACTTC
TRBJ1-2 | TRBV15 | few | - | CATSRETAYGYTF | TGTGCCACCAGCAGAGAAACAGCCTATGGCTACACCTTC